The TCR beta chain described here comes from a study of T cells in Graves' hyperthyroidism and ophthalmopathy. Researchers took RNA transcripts and amplified the TCR beta CDR3 regions from them. The HTBI primer set drove a first-round RT-PCR of the TCR CDR3. TCRdb recomputed calls from the multiplex PCR reads with MiXCR, one row per CDR3 protein. This sample has fewer than 900,000 distinct CDR3 sequences, with under 20% found just once. With 1 base removed from V and 8 bases from J, the gap between germline ends came to 18 bases. This CDR3 is 15 amino acids long. CDR1 is SGHRS and CDR2 is YFSETQ in the germline V gene. Study-wide results and limits: Most thyroid clonotypes expanded above 0.001 were also detected in blood. Stable hyperthyroidism and ophthalmopathy were separated using 13 V-J signatures.

This blood was taken when hyperthyroidism was first diagnosed, before any ophthalmopathy symptoms existed. This clonotype was seen at least ten times. Its antigen is as yet unknown. The clonotype originates from a woman aged 45-60 years with Graves' hyperthyroidism that later progressed to Graves' ophthalmopathy. Sequencing input: blood. The V call is TRBV5-1, the J call TRBJ1-1; tentative D call: TRBD1 (6 bases). The CDR3 here is CASSLRLRGAEEAFF. The DNA for the CDR3 is TGCGCCAGCAGCTTGAGGTTGAGGGGGGCAGAAGAAGCTTTCTTT.